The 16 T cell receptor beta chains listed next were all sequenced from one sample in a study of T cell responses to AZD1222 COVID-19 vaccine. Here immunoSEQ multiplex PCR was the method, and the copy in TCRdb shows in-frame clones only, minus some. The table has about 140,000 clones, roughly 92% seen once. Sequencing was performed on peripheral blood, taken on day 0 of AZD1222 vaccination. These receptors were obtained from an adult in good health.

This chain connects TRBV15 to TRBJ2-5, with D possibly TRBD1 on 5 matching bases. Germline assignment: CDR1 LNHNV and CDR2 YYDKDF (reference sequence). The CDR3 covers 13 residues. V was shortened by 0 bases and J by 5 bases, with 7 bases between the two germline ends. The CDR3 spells CATSRDHRETQYF. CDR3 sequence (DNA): TGTGCCACCAGCAGAGATCACAGGGAGACCCAGTACTTC.

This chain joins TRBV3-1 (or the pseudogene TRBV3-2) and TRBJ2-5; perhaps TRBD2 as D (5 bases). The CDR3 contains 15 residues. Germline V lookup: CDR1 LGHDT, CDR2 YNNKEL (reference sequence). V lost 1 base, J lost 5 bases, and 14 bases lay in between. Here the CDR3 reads CASSQGPTRSETQYF. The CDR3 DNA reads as TGTGCCAGCAGCCAAGGGCCTACTAGAAGCGAGACCCAGTACTTC.

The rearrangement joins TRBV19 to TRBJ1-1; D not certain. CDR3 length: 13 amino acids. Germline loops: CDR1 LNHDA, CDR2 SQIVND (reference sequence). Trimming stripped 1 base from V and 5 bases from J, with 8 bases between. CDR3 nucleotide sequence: TGTGCCAGTAGTATAGTCCTAGAGACTGAAGCTTTCTTT. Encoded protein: CASSIVLETEAFF.

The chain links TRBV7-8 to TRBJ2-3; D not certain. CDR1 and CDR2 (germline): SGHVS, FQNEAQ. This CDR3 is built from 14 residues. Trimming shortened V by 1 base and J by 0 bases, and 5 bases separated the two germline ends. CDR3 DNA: TGTGCCAGCAGCTTAGTGGCCAGCACAGATACGCAGTATTTT. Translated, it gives CASSLVASTDTQYF.

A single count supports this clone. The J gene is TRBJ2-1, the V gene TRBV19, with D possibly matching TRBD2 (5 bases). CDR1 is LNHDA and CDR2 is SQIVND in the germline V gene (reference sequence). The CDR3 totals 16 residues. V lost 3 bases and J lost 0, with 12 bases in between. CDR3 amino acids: CASSITGSLSYNEQFF. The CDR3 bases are TGTGCCAGTAGTATTACGGGGAGCCTCTCCTACAATGAGCAGTTCTTC.

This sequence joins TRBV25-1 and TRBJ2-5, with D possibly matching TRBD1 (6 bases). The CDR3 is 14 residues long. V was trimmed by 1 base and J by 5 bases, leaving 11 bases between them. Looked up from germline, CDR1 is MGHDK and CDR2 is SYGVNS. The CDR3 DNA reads TGTGCCAGCAGTGAATCCAGGGGTAGGGAGACCCAGTACTTC. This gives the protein CASSESRGRETQYF.

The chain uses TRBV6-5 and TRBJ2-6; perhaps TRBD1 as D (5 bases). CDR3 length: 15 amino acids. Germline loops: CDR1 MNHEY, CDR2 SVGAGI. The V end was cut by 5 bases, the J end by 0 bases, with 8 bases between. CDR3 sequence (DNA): TGTGCCAGCAGTCATCAGGGCTCTGGGGCCAACGTCCTGACTTTC. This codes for CASSHQGSGANVLTF.

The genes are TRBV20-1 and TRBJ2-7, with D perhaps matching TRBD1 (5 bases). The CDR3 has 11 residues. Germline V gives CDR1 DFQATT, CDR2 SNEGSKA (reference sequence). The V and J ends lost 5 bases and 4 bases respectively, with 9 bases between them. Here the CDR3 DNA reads TGCAGTGCTCACTCAGGGTACGAGCAGTACTTC. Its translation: CSAHSGYEQYF.

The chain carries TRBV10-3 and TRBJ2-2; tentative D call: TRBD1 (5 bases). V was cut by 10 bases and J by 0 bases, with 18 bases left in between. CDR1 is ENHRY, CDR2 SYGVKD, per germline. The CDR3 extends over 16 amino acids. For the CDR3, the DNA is TGTGCCACCAAGACAGATAACTCCGCGAACACCGGGGAGCTGTTTTTT. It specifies CATKTDNSANTGELFF.

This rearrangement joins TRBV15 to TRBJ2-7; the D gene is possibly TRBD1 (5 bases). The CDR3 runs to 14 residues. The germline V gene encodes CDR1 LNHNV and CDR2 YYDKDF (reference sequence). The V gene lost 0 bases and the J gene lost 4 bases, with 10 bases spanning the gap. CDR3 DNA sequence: TGTGCCACCAGCAGAGAAACAGGCTTATACGAGCAGTACTTC. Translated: CATSRETGLYEQYF.

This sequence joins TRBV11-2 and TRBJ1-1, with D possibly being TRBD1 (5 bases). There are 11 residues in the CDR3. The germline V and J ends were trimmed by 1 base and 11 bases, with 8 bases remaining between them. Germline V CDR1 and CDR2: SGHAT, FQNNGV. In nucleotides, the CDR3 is TGTGCCAGCAGCTTAGCAGGGTTGGCTTTCTTT. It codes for CASSLAGLAFF.

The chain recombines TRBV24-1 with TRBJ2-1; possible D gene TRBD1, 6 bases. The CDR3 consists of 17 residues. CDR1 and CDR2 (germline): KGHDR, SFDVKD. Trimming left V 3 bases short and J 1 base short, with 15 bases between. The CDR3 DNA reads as TGTGCCACCAGTGATGTTGGGGCCGGGACATCCTACAATGAGCAGTTCTTC. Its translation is CATSDVGAGTSYNEQFF.

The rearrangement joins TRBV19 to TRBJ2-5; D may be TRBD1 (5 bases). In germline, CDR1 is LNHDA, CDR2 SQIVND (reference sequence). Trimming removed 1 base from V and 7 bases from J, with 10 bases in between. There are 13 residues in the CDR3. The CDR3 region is CASSIGSGSTQYF. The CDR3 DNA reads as TGTGCCAGTAGTATAGGGTCAGGGTCGACCCAGTACTTC. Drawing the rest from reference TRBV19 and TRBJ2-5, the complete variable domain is DGGITQSPKYLFRKEGQNVTLSCEQNLNHDAMYWYRQDPGQGLRLIYYSQIVNDFQKGDIAEGYSVSREKKESFPLTVTSAQKNPTAFYLCASSIGSGSTQYFGPGTRLLVL.

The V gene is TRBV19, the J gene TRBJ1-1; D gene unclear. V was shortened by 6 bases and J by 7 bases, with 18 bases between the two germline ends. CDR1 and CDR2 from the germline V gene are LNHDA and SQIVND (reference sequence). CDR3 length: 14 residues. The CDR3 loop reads CASSRTGLDLEAFF. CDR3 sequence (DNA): TGTGCCAGTAGCAGAACGGGCCTCGATCTTGAAGCTTTCTTT.

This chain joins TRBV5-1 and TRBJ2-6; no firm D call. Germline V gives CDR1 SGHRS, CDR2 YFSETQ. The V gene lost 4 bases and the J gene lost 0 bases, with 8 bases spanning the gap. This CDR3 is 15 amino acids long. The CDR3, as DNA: TGCGCCAGCAGCCAAGGGTACTCTGGGGCCAACGTCCTGACTTTC. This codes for CASSQGYSGANVLTF.

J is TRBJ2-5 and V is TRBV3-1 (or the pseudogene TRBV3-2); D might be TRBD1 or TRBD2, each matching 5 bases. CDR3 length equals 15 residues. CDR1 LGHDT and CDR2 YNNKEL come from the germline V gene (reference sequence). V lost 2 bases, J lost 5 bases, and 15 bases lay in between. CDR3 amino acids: CASSQSRDGEETQYF. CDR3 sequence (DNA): TGTGCCAGCAGCCAAAGTAGGGACGGAGAGGAGACCCAGTACTTC.